What follows are 31 T cell receptor beta chains derived from one specimen sequenced in a study of blood T cell repertoires in COVID-19. Here immunoSEQ multiplex PCR was the method, and the copy in TCRdb shows in-frame clones only, minus some. Counted here are 130,000 or so clones, 80% to 90% occurring once; the ten biggest clones make up about 4.5%. Source material: peripheral blood. Receptors originate from a man aged 40-55 years with acute or convalescent COVID-19.

The gene calls are TRBV5-8 and TRBJ1-2; D ambiguous. Between the trimmed V and J ends, which lost 4 bases and 5 bases, there was a span of 15 bases. CDR1 SGHTS and CDR2 YDEGEE come from the germline V gene. CDR3 size: 14 residues. The CDR3 loop reads CASSERTGNYGYTF. The CDR3 coding sequence is TGTGCCAGCAGCGAACGGACGGGAAATTATGGCTACACCTTC.

The chain employs TRBV30 and TRBJ1-3; weak D call: TRBD1 (6 bases). This CDR3 is 16 amino acids long. Germline-derived CDR1 and CDR2 are GTSNPN and SVGIG (reference sequence). Between the trimmed V and J ends, which lost 2 bases and 2 bases, there was a span of 16 bases. The chain's CDR3 is CAWSWPTGSTGNTIYF. The CDR3 bases are TGTGCCTGGAGTTGGCCAACAGGGTCAACTGGAAACACCATATATTTT.

V is TRBV4-1 and J is TRBJ1-2, with 10 bases aligning to TRBD1. J was trimmed by 1 base and V by 4 bases; bases with no gene match: 3. CDR1 and CDR2 (germline): MGHRA, YSYEKL. CDR3 size: 15 residues. The CDR3 DNA follows: TGCGCCAGCAGCCTGGGGACAGGGGTTAACTATGGCTACACCTTC. This encodes CASSLGTGVNYGYTF.

The chain combines TRBV11-2 with TRBJ2-7; 10 bases match TRBD2. The CDR3 is 15 amino acids. V shed 1 base, J shed 6 bases, and the junction held 6 bases outside the gene matches. CDR1 SGHAT and CDR2 FQNNGV come from the germline V gene. The CDR3 DNA follows: TGTGCCAGCAGCTTAGCCTTGCCTAGCGGGAGCGAGCAGTACTTC. Amino acid sequence: CASSLALPSGSEQYF.

The chain is built from TRBV7-2 and TRBJ2-5; 10 bases align to TRBD2. The CDR3 is 14 amino acids. Losses at the gene ends were 2 bases for V and 5 bases for J; bases not matched to a gene: 2. Germline CDR1 is SGHTA and CDR2 is FQGNSA. The DNA of the CDR3 is TGTGCCAGCAGCTTAACTAGCGGGGACGAGACCCAGTACTTC. Amino acids: CASSLTSGDETQYF.

There are a few counts of this clone. The J gene is TRBJ1-5, the V gene TRBV4-1; D is ambiguous. V was trimmed by 0 bases and J by 6 bases, leaving 12 bases between them. The CDR3 runs to 15 residues. Germline CDR1 and CDR2: MGHRA and YSYEKL. CDR3 coding DNA: TGCGCCAGCAGCCAAGAGGGTTGGGAGGGTCAGCCCCAGCATTTT. Translating it yields CASSQEGWEGQPQHF.

This chain joins TRBV19 and TRBJ1-1; 7 bases align to TRBD1. From germline, CDR1 is LNHDA and CDR2 SQIVND (reference sequence). The CDR3 is made up of 15 amino acids. V trimming: 2 bases; J trimming: 0 bases; junction bases outside the gene matches: 3. The CDR3 DNA follows: TGTGCCAGTAGTATACAGGGGGTCCTGAACACTGAAGCTTTCTTT. The encoded protein is CASSIQGVLNTEAFF.

This chain connects TRBV5-1 to TRBJ2-7; 7 bases align to TRBD1. V shed 7 bases, J shed 4 bases, and the junction held 11 bases outside the gene matches. The germline CDR1 and CDR2 sequences are SGHRS and YFSETQ. The CDR3 consists of 14 residues. This CDR3 is CASRITGQEYEQYF. The CDR3 DNA is TGCGCCAGCCGGATAACCGGACAGGAATACGAGCAGTACTTC.

The chain is built from TRBV5-6 and TRBJ2-1, with TRBD2 as a possible D gene (6 bases). Germline V CDR1 and CDR2: SGHDT, YYEEEE. V lost 4 bases and J lost 6, with 11 bases in between. This CDR3 has 13 residues. CDR3 sequence (DNA): TGTGCCAGCAGCGAGACTAGGGTCAATGAGCAGTTCTTC. Protein: CASSETRVNEQFF. Supplemented by reference TRBV5-6 and TRBJ2-1, the full variable domain reads DAGVTQSPTHLIKTRGQQVTLRCSPKSGHDTVSWYQQALGQGPQFIFQYYEEEERQRGNFPDRFSGHQFPNYSSELNVNALLLGDSALYLCASSETRVNEQFFGPGTRLTVL.

V is TRBV11-2 and J is TRBJ2-7; maybe TRBD2 (6 bases). The CDR3 covers 14 residues. Trimming stripped 3 bases from V and 0 bases from J, with 9 bases between. The germline CDR1 and CDR2 sequences are SGHAT and FQNNGV. The CDR3 nucleotides read TGTGCCAGCAGCTTCGGGGGAGGCTCCTACGAGCAGTACTTC. This translates into CASSFGGGSYEQYF.

This chain uses TRBV10-3 with TRBJ1-5; D ambiguous. Germline-derived CDR1 and CDR2 are ENHRY and SYGVKD. CDR3 size: 16 residues. Trimming took 6 bases from V and 2 from J, leaving 17 bases between them. CDR3 nucleotide sequence: TGTGCCATCAGGGATCAAGAATCGGGTGGCAATCAGCCCCAGCATTTT. Protein: CAIRDQESGGNQPQHF.

The chain uses TRBV6-5 and TRBJ1-2, with 7 bases that match TRBD1. Per the germline V gene, CDR1 is MNHEY and CDR2 is SVGAGI. The trim removed 6 bases at V and 0 bases at J, leaving 4 bases unmatched. The CDR3 covers 14 residues. CDR3 coding DNA: TGTGCCAGCAGCAGACAGGGTACTAACTATGGCTACACCTTC. It codes for CASSRQGTNYGYTF.

This chain joins TRBV11-3 and TRBJ2-2; 7 nucleotides line up with TRBD1. CDR1 SGHNT and CDR2 YENEEA come from the germline V gene. The trim removed 3 bases at V and 4 bases at J, leaving 2 bases unmatched. The CDR3 loop spans 14 amino acids. The CDR3 sequence: CASSLTGRTGELFF. CDR3 sequence (DNA): TGTGCCAGCAGCTTGACAGGGCGCACCGGGGAGCTGTTTTTT. Variable domain in full (rest from reference TRBV11-3 and TRBJ2-2): EAGVVQSPRYKIIEKKQPVAFWCNPISGHNTLYWYLQNLGQGPELLIRYENEEAVDDSQLPKDRFSAERLKGVDSTLKIQPAELGDSAVYLCASSLTGRTGELFFGEGSRLTVL.

The V and J genes are TRBV6-5 and TRBJ1-2; weak D call: TRBD1 (6 bases). The CDR3 contains 13 residues. CDR1 is MNHEY, CDR2 SVGAGI, per germline. V was shortened by 6 bases and J by 4 bases, with 12 bases between the two germline ends. As DNA, the CDR3 is TGTGCCAGCAGCGAGAGGGGGGGCTATGGCTACACCTTC. The encoded protein is CASSERGGYGYTF.

The rearrangement uses TRBV10-2 and TRBJ2-5; 9 bases match TRBD2. CDR3 length equals 13 residues. Germline CDR1 and CDR2: WSHSY and SAAADI. Losses at the gene ends were 7 bases for V and 5 bases for J; bases not matched to a gene: 5. The CDR3 here is CASTGGGAETQYF. Written as DNA, the CDR3 is TGCGCCAGCACTGGCGGGGGGGCCGAGACCCAGTACTTC.

The chain links TRBV19 to TRBJ2-1; the match to TRBD2 covers 16 bases. Unmatched junction bases numbered 18, after V lost 4 bases and J lost 6 bases. There are 21 residues in the CDR3. CDR1 and CDR2 from the germline V gene are LNHDA and SQIVND (reference sequence). CDR3 residues: CASSTDRYTGTSGRASNEQFF. The CDR3 region has the DNA TGTGCCAGTAGTACCGACAGGTACACCGGGACTAGCGGGAGGGCCTCCAATGAGCAGTTCTTC.

The chain has TRBV12-3 or TRBV12-4 and TRBJ2-7; 8 bases line up with TRBD2. V dropped 7 bases and J dropped 7; count of bases not matched to a gene: 9. CDR3 size: 13 residues. The CDR3 spells CASTSTSVGEQYF. CDR3 sequence (DNA): TGTGCCAGCACCTCGACTAGCGTTGGTGAGCAGTACTTC.

This chain uses TRBV27 with TRBJ2-3; 8 nucleotides align to TRBD1. V shed 4 bases and J 6 bases; nucleotides not matched to a gene: 9. CDR3 length: 15 residues. The germline V gene has CDR1 MNHEY and CDR2 SMNVEV (reference sequence). The CDR3 nucleotides read TGTGCCAGCAGTTCCGGACAGGGCGCTGAGGATACGCAGTATTTT. As protein: CASSSGQGAEDTQYF.

This chain links TRBV19 with TRBJ1-3, with TRBD1 as a possible D gene (6 bases). With 6 bases removed from V and 0 bases from J, the gap between germline ends came to 24 bases. CDR1 is LNHDA and CDR2 is SQIVND in the germline V gene (reference sequence). The CDR3 contains 19 residues. The CDR3, as DNA: TGTGCCAGTAGGCCTTGGGGGGGCCGGCGCGACCTCTCTGGAAACACCATATATTTT. It translates to CASRPWGGRRDLSGNTIYF.

The chain carries TRBV4-1 and TRBJ2-5, with a tentative D call TRBD2 (5 bases). The ends were cut back, 1 base at V and 5 bases at J, with 17 bases in the middle. The V gene's germline CDR1 is MGHRA and CDR2 YSYEKL. The CDR3 contains 16 residues. The CDR3 spells CASSQGNLPSGETQYF. CDR3 in DNA: TGCGCCAGCAGCCAAGGAAACCTCCCCTCGGGGGAGACCCAGTACTTC.

V is TRBV2 and J is TRBJ2-2, with a possible D match to TRBD1 (6 bases). Germline values: CDR1 SNHLY, CDR2 FYNNEI. The V and J ends lost 4 bases and 4 bases respectively, with 19 bases between them. The CDR3 sequence is 17 residues long. As DNA, the CDR3 is TGTGCCAGCAGTGTAATCCGGACCGGGACACTCACCGGGGAGCTGTTTTTT. Its protein is CASSVIRTGTLTGELFF.

V usage is TRBV5-1 and J usage is TRBJ1-3, with TRBD1 identical over 7 bases. CDR1 and CDR2 (germline): SGHRS, YFSETQ. The CDR3 runs to 15 residues. V lost 1 base, J lost 1 base, and 2 bases stayed unmatched. This CDR3 reads CASSLNRGSGNTIYF. CDR3 in DNA: TGCGCCAGCAGCTTGAACAGGGGATCTGGAAACACCATATATTTT.

The chain combines TRBV10-2 with TRBJ1-2, with 8 bases lining up with TRBD1. Germline CDR1 and CDR2: WSHSY and SAAADI. The CDR3 has 15 amino acids. V was pared by 3 bases and J by 2 bases, with 5 bases of the junction left unmatched. This CDR3 reads CASSDPGGTNYGYTF. The CDR3 bases are TGCGCCAGCAGTGATCCAGGGGGCACCAACTATGGCTACACCTTC.

This chain joins TRBV24-1 and TRBJ2-1, with TRBD2 as a possible D gene (7 bases). The CDR3 runs 16 residues. V was pared by 5 bases and J by 2 bases, with 15 bases between. Germline V gene data show CDR1 as KGHDR and CDR2 as SFDVKD. The CDR3 loop reads CATSAPGRGAYNEQFF. CDR3 coding DNA: TGTGCCACCAGTGCCCCGGGGAGGGGGGCCTACAATGAGCAGTTCTTC.

The chain joins TRBV19 to TRBJ2-7; D perhaps matches TRBD1 (6 bases). The CDR3 spans 14 residues. The ends were cut back, 0 bases at V and 5 bases at J, with 11 bases in the middle. Germline lookup yields CDR1 LNHDA and CDR2 SQIVND (reference sequence). The CDR3 sequence is CASSIEQGKHEQYF. DNA for the CDR3: TGTGCCAGTAGTATAGAACAGGGAAAGCACGAGCAGTACTTC.

The chain recombines TRBV11-2 with TRBJ1-1; D unresolved. The CDR3 covers 13 residues. V lost 4 bases to trimming and J lost 2 bases, with 8 bases between them. CDR1 is SGHAT and CDR2 is FQNNGV in the germline V gene. This CDR3 reads CASSSDFNTEAFF. The DNA for the CDR3 is TGTGCCAGCAGCTCGGACTTTAACACTGAAGCTTTCTTT.

V is TRBV7-2 and J is TRBJ2-3, with TRBD2 as a possible D gene (5 bases). The CDR3 loop spans 14 amino acids. V was cut by 5 bases and J by 1 base, with 10 bases left in between. The germline V gene encodes CDR1 SGHTA and CDR2 FQGNSA. The CDR3 bases are TGTGCCAGCAGCGAGCGGATCCGCACAGATACGCAGTATTTT. This gives the protein CASSERIRTDTQYF.

This CDR3 is CASSEDGNYGYTF. CDR3 bases: TGTGCCAGCAGTGAAGACGGGAACTATGGCTACACCTTC. The J gene is TRBJ1-2, the V gene TRBV2; D not certain. V dropped 1 base and J dropped 2 bases, with 5 bases sitting between them. The germline V gene encodes CDR1 SNHLY and CDR2 FYNNEI. CDR3 length equals 13 residues.

The chain employs TRBV19 and TRBJ2-3, with 12 bases identical to TRBD1. The CDR3 length is 17 residues. CDR1 and CDR2 (germline): LNHDA, SQIVND (reference sequence). The trim removed 6 bases at V and 1 base at J, leaving 8 bases unmatched. CDR3 protein: CASSNTGQGARTDTQYF. The CDR3, as DNA: TGTGCCAGTAGCAACACGGGACAGGGGGCACGCACAGATACGCAGTATTTT. Based on the CDR3 plus reference TRBV19 and TRBJ2-3, the full variable domain is DGGITQSPKYLFRKEGQNVTLSCEQNLNHDAMYWYRQDPGQGLRLIYYSQIVNDFQKGDIAEGYSVSREKKESFPLTVTSAQKNPTAFYLCASSNTGQGARTDTQYFGPGTRLTVL.

The chain employs TRBV6-5 and TRBJ1-2; no definite D call. V gave up 6 bases and J gave up 5 bases, with 16 bases separating them. The germline V gene encodes CDR1 MNHEY and CDR2 SVGAGI. The CDR3 has 14 residues. Here the CDR3 DNA reads TGTGCCAGCAGGGTTTCGCACGGGAGGTATGGCTACACCTTC. Translation gives CASRVSHGRYGYTF.

The V call is TRBV7-2, the J call TRBJ2-1; 16 nucleotides align to TRBD2. This CDR3 contains 15 residues. Germline CDR1 SGHTA, CDR2 FQGNSA. With 5 bases clipped from V and 9 bases from J, the junction kept 4 bases outside the gene matches. CDR3 nucleotide sequence: TGTGCCAGCAGCCGGGGACTAGCGGGAGGGCGTGAGCAGTTCTTC. It yields the protein CASSRGLAGGREQFF.